One T cell receptor beta chain is described in this entry. This clonotype was observed many times. No cognate antigen has been identified for it. One base away there is no much larger clone; base qualities are not given. The protocol used for the library was PCR. TCRdb records Illumina HiSeq 2500 as the sequencer. To normalize quantification of the TCRbeta repertoire, the TCR libraries were built with molecular barcoding that relied on unique molecular identifiers. The raw public data were reprocessed by TCRdb itself: fastp quality trimming at Q25, MiXCR clonotype calling, in-frame beta chains only. One record per CDR3 amino acid sequence lists the most common genes and DNA. The sample data list around 500,000 distinct CDR3 sequences, and 9.5% to 15% of these were observed just once. Less than 6.5% of the sample is taken by the ten largest. This entry belongs to a study of T-cell reconstitution after alpha-beta-depleted transplantation in children (dated by TCRdb to the mid-2010s). Some background on the complete study: T-cell immune reconstitution after TCRalphabeta/CD19-depleted allogeneic hematopoietic cell transplantation in children was quantitatively tracked in the study by means of TCR repertoire profiling.

Spanning cysteine to phenylalanine, the CDR3 consists of 15 amino acids. CDR3 DNA only is kept here, 45 bases in frame from base 1. V lost 6 bases and J lost 1 base, and the count of bases not matched to a germline gene is 8. CDR1 is given as DFQATT and CDR2 as SNEGSKA, both from the germline V gene (reference sequence). Recombination joined TRBV20-1 with TRBJ2-3, with TRBD2 matching 9 junction bases. The receptor comes from a human donor who donated a stem cell graft to a child with combined immunodeficiency. The sample here was PBMCs from the stem cell graft donor, taken from the stem cell graft. Here is the DNA: TGCAGTGCGAGGACGGGACTAGCCGGCACAGATACGCAGTATTTT. Its coded protein is CSARTGLAGTDTQYF.